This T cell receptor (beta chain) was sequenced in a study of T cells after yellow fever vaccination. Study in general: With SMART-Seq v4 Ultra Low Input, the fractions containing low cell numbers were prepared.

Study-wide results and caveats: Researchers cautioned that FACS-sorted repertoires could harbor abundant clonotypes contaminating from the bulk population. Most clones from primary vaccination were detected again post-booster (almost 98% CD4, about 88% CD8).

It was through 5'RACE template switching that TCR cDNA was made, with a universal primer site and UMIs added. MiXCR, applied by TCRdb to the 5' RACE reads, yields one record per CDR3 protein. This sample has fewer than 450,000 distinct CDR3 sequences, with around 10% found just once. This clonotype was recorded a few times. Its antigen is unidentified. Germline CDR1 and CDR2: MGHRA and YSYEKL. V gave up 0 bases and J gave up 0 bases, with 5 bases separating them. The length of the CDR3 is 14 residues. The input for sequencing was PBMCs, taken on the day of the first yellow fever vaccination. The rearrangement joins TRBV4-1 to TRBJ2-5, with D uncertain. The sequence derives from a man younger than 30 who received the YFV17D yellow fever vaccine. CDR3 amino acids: CASSQDRDQETQYF. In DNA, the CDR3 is TGCGCCAGCAGCCAAGATAGGGACCAAGAGACCCAGTACTTC.